A few counts support the clone carrying this T cell receptor (beta chain). The data belong to a study of blood T cell repertoires in COVID-19. Overall study: The origin of the acute and convalescent COVID-19 samples was the United States, Italy and Spain. Nucleic acid was either cDNA or gDNA, and it came from T cells, B-cell-depleted T cells, or PBMCs.

The CDR3 runs to 11 residues. The V end was cut by 8 bases, the J end by 9 bases, with 16 bases between. Germline CDR1 is DFQATT and CDR2 is SNEGSKA (reference sequence). The study drew participants aged about 18 to 95 years from about two dozen US areas. Donors of Cohort 3 who recovered were those that had two negative PCRs, clearance, or symptom resolution. The assay was immunoSEQ multiplex PCR, and TCRdb's table has in-frame clones only and misses some. Counted here are a few hundred thousand clones, 75% to 90% occurring once; the ten biggest clones make up around a tenth. The sequence came from a woman aged 40 to 50 who had recovered from COVID-19. Sequenced material: PBMCs or T cells enriched from blood (not recorded which). V usage is TRBV20-1 and J usage is TRBJ1-2, with D tentatively TRBD1 (5 bases). For the CDR3, the DNA is TGCAGTCCCAGGCCGGGGGTAAGCTACACCTTC. This encodes CSPRPGVSYTF.